This T cell receptor beta chain was identified during a study of blood T cell repertoires in COVID-19. Study-wide background: Acute and convalescent COVID-19 samples came from the United States, Italy and Spain. T cells, B-cell-depleted T cells, or PBMCs supplied cDNA or gDNA.

The germline V gene has CDR1 GTSNPN and CDR2 SVGIG (reference sequence). This CDR3 comprises 16 residues. V was trimmed by 0 bases and J by 4 bases, leaving 15 bases between them. The sample holds many counts of this clone. Produced via immunoSEQ multiplex PCR; TCRdb's table is partial and in-frame only. The sample lists under 350,000 clones, 70% to 90% occurring once. Residents of 24 US areas, aged about 18 to 89 years, made up the participants. Cohorts were determined from participant-reported clinical history. Sequencing was carried out using PBMCs or T cells enriched from blood (not recorded which). V and J are TRBV30 and TRBJ1-4; D perhaps matches TRBD1 (5 bases). This sequence originates from a man aged 25-40 years who had recovered from COVID-19. In DNA form, the CDR3 reads TGTGCCTGGAGTGTAGGACACGCAGGCTTTAATGAAAAACTGTTTTTT. This codes for CAWSVGHAGFNEKLFF.